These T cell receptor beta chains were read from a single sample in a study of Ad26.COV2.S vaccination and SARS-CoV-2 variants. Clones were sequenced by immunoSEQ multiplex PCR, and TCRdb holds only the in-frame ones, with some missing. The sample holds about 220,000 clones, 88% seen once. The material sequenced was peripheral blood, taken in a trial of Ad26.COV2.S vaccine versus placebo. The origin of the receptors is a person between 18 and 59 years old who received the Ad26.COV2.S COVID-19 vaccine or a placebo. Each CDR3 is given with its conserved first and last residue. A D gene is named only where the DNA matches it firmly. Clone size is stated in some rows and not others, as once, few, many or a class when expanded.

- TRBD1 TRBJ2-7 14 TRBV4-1 CASSQNRGSYEQYF TGCGCCAGCAGCCAAAACAGGGGCTCCTACGAGCAGTACTTC
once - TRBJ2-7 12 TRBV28 CASSLLLGEQYF TGTGCCAGCAGCTTACTATTGGGCGAGCAGTACTTC
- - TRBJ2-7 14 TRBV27 CASSLGQGRNEQYF TGTGCCAGCAGTTTAGGGCAGGGGAGGAACGAGCAGTACTTC
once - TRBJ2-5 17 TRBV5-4 CASSLPDSGPARETQYF TGTGCCAGCAGCTTGCCGGATAGCGGCCCAGCACGAGAGACCCAGTACTTC
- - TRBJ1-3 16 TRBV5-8 CASSFEGRLSGNTIYF TGTGCCAGCAGCTTTGAGGGACGTCTCTCTGGAAACACCATATATTTT
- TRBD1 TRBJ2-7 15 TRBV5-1 CASSFLDRGSYEQYF TGCGCCAGCAGCTTCCTCGACAGGGGGAGCTACGAGCAGTACTTC
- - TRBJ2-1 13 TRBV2 CASTLKLGNEQFF TGTGCCAGCACCCTGAAACTCGGCAATGAGCAGTTCTTC
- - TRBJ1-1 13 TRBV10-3 CAISPGGNTEAFF TGTGCCATCAGCCCCGGGGGCAACACTGAAGCTTTCTTT
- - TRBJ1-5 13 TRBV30 CAWGEQGGQPQHF TGTGCCTGGGGGGAACAGGGAGGCCAGCCCCAGCATTTT
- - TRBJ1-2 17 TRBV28 CASSLPGGVSVNYGYTF TGTGCCAGCAGCCTTCCTGGGGGTGTCTCGGTTAACTATGGCTACACCTTC
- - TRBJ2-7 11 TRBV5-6 CASSSSYEQYF TGTGCCAGCAGCTCTTCCTACGAGCAGTACTTC
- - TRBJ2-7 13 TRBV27 CASSVDGVYEQYF TGTGCCAGCAGCGTGGACGGAGTCTACGAGCAGTACTTC
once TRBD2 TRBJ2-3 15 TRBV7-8 CASSLAGLKADTQYF TGTGCCAGCAGCTTAGCGGGACTAAAGGCAGATACGCAGTATTTT
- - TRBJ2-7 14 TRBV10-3 CAISESMGGDEQYF TGTGCCATCAGTGAGTCGATGGGCGGAGACGAGCAGTACTTC
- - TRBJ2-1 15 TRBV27 CASSLLESPYNEQFF TGTGCCAGCAGTTTGCTGGAGAGTCCCTACAATGAGCAGTTCTTC
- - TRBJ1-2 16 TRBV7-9 CASSSDGILANYGYTF TGTGCCAGCAGCTCGGACGGGATCTTAGCTAACTATGGCTACACCTTC
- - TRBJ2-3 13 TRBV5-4 CASSLISADTQYF TGTGCCAGCAGCTTGATAAGCGCAGATACGCAGTATTTT
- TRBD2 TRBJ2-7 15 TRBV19 CASSPQPGLASEQYF TGTGCCAGTAGTCCTCAACCGGGACTAGCCTCCGAGCAGTACTTC
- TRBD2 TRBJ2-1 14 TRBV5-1 CASSLTGGLDEQFF TGCGCCAGCAGCTTGACGGGGGGGCTCGATGAGCAGTTCTTC
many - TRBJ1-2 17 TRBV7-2 CASSLAPGGGRVSGYTF TGTGCCAGCAGCTTAGCCCCCGGGGGTGGCAGGGTATCCGGCTACACCTTC
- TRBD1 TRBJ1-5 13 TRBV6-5 CASRLGGLQPQHF TGTGCCAGCAGGTTAGGGGGCCTTCAGCCCCAGCATTTT
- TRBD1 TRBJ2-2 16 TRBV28 CASIVDRGQNTGELFF TGTGCCAGCATTGTGGACAGGGGTCAGAACACCGGGGAGCTGTTTTTT
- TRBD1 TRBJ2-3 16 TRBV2 CASTLTGEPSTDTQYF TGTGCCAGCACCCTGACAGGGGAACCTAGCACAGATACGCAGTATTTT